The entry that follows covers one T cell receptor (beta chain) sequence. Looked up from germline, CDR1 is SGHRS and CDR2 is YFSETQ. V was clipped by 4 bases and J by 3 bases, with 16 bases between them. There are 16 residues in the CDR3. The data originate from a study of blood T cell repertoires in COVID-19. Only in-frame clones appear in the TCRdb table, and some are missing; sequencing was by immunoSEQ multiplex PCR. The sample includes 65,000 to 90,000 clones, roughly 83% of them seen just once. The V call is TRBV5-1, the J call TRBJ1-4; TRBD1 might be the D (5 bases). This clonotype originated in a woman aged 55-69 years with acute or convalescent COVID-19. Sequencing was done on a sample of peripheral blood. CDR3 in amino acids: CASSPNGGRANEKLFF. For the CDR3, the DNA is TGCGCCAGCAGCCCAAACGGGGGAAGGGCTAATGAAAAACTGTTTTTT.